One and the same sample provided the 16 T cell receptor beta chains below, sequenced in a study of monozygotic twins with inflammatory bowel disease (dated by TCRdb to the late 2010s). Libraries were prepared through 5' RACE. The reads were generated on an Illumina HiSeq 2500. TCRdb reanalyzed the reads, keeping one entry per CDR3 protein sequence and omitting DNA. The sample table on file contains about 210,000 distinct CDR3 sequences. The ten largest clones capture roughly 1.7% of the sample. Sequencing was carried out using blood. These receptors all come from a human donor with ulcerative colitis or Crohn's disease, or a healthy co-twin of an affected twin (not recorded which).

CDR3 residues: CASSTIPSSYNEQFF. The chain has TRBV7-2 and TRBJ2-1. The CDR3 has 15 amino acids. Germline CDR1 reads SGHTA; CDR2 reads FQGNSA.

The rearrangement joins TRBV11-2 to TRBJ2-4. This CDR3 comprises 16 residues. In germline, CDR1 is SGHAT, CDR2 FQNNGV. The CDR3 region is CASSLVVALAKNIQYF.

The chain links TRBV5-1 to TRBJ2-1. Germline V CDR1 and CDR2: SGHRS, YFSETQ. The CDR3 extends over 14 amino acids. This CDR3 is CASSLGRVVNEQFF.

The rearrangement uses TRBV7-9 and TRBJ2-7; TCRdb's assignment of TRBD1 cannot be checked, as there is no DNA. Germline V gene data show CDR1 as SEHNR and CDR2 as FQNEAQ (reference sequence). The CDR3 loop spans 13 amino acids. The CDR3: CASSFLGGYEQYF.

The J gene is TRBJ2-1, the V gene TRBV20-1. Germline-derived CDR1 and CDR2 are DFQATT and SNEGSKA (reference sequence). This CDR3 spans 14 amino acids. CDR3 sequence reads: CSVSSGESYNEQFF.

This sequence joins TRBV29-1 and TRBJ1-1; checking the TCRdb D call of TRBD1 is not possible without DNA. Per germline, CDR1 SQVTM and CDR2 ANQGSEA. The CDR3 length is 13 residues. This CDR3 reads CSVLRGVGTEAFF.

The V gene is TRBV6-5, the J gene TRBJ1-1; with no DNA, the TCRdb D assignment of TRBD1 cannot be verified. CDR1 is MNHEY, CDR2 SVGAGI, per germline. The CDR3 contains 16 residues. The CDR3 reads CASSYFPGRLNTEAFF.

The J gene is TRBJ2-3, the V gene TRBV20-1; TCRdb's D call of TRBD2 is untestable without DNA. CDR1 DFQATT and CDR2 SNEGSKA come from the germline V gene (reference sequence). CDR3 length equals 15 residues. CDR3: CSARIAGASTDTQYF.

The V call is TRBV5-1, the J call TRBJ2-3; no DNA is available, so the TRBD1 call from TCRdb remains unchecked. Germline V CDR1 and CDR2: SGHRS, YFSETQ. The CDR3 is made up of 16 amino acids. The CDR3 protein is CASTPVTNPDTDTQYF.

The CDR3 sequence: CSASGTGAPLSEAFF. This chain joins TRBV20-1 and TRBJ1-1; TCRdb lists TRBD1, though no DNA is available to test this call. Germline CDR1 and CDR2: DFQATT and SNEGSKA (reference sequence). The CDR3 runs to 15 residues.

The V call is TRBV20-1, the J call TRBJ2-3. Per germline, CDR1 DFQATT and CDR2 SNEGSKA (reference sequence). The length of the CDR3 is 13 residues. CDR3 sequence: CSASRTARDTQYF.

This chain links TRBV7-9 with TRBJ1-5. The CDR3 extends over 14 amino acids. CDR1 SEHNR and CDR2 FQNEAQ come from the germline V gene (reference sequence). This CDR3 is CASSLGRGDQPQHF.

The rearrangement links TRBV24-1 to TRBJ2-3; no DNA is available, so the TRBD2 call from TCRdb remains unchecked. CDR1 KGHDR and CDR2 SFDVKD come from the germline V gene. This CDR3 has 13 residues. CDR3 residues: CATSTSNADTQYF.

The chain is built from TRBV11-2 and TRBJ1-1. Germline V gene lookup returns CDR1 SGHAT and CDR2 FQNNGV. This CDR3 has 16 residues. The CDR3 sequence is CASSPGWAGPNTEAFF.

The V and J genes are TRBV7-9 and TRBJ2-7. CDR3 length: 12 amino acids. The V gene's germline CDR1 is SEHNR and CDR2 FQNEAQ (reference sequence). This CDR3 is CASSSAGYEQYF.

The chain uses TRBV11-2 and TRBJ2-1; without DNA, the TCRdb call of TRBD2 cannot be checked. The V gene's germline CDR1 is SGHAT and CDR2 FQNNGV. There are 15 residues in the CDR3. This CDR3 is CASSLAGLDNNEQFF.